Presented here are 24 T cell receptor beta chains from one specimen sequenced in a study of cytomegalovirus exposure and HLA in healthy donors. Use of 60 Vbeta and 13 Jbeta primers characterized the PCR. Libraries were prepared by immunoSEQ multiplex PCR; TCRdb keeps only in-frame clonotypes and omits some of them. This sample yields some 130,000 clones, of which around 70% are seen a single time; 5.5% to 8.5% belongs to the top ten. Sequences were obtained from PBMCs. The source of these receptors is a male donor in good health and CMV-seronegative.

The CDR3 sequence is CASSLVQQDHTEAFF. CDR3 bases: TGTGCCAGCAGCTTAGTCCAACAGGATCACACTGAAGCTTTCTTT. The V gene is TRBV7-2, the J gene TRBJ1-1; weak D call: TRBD1 (5 bases). The CDR3 has 15 amino acids. CDR1 is SGHTA, CDR2 FQGNSA, per germline. Trimming took off 1 base at V and 3 bases at J, with 12 bases between the two ends.

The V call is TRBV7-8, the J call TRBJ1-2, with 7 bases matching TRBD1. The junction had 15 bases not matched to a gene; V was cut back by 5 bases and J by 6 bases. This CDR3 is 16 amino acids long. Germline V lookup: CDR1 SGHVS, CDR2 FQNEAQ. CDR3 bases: TGTGCCAGCAGCCATCTGGGGTCGGGCCAGGGGGATGGCTACACCTTC. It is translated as CASSHLGSGQGDGYTF. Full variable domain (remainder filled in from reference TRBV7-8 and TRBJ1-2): GAGVSQSPRYKVAKRGQDVALRCDPISGHVSLFWYQQALGQGPEFLTYFQNEAQLDKSGLPSDRFFAERPEGSVSTLKIQRTQQEDSAVYLCASSHLGSGQGDGYTFGSGTRLTVV.

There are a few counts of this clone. CDR3 protein: CASSPRAGRYEQYF. The CDR3 DNA sequence: TGTGCCAGCAGCCCCAGGGCAGGCAGATACGAGCAGTACTTC. The rearrangement joins TRBV28 to TRBJ2-7; D is perhaps TRBD1 (5 bases). The germline gives CDR1 MDHEN, CDR2 SYDVKM. V lost 6 bases and J 4 bases, leaving 16 bases between the germline ends. CDR3 size: 14 residues.

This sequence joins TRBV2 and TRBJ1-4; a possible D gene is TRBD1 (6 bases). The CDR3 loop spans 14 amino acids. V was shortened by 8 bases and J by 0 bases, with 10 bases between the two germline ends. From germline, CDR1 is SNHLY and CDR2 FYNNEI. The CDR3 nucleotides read TGTGCCAGCTGGACAGTTGCAACTAATGAAAAACTGTTTTTT. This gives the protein CASWTVATNEKLFF.

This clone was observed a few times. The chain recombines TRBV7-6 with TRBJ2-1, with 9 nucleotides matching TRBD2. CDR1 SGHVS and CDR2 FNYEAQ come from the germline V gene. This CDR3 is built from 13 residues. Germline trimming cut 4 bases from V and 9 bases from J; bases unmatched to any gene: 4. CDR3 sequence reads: CASSSLAGSEQFF. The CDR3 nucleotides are TGTGCCAGCAGCTCTCTAGCGGGATCTGAGCAGTTCTTC.

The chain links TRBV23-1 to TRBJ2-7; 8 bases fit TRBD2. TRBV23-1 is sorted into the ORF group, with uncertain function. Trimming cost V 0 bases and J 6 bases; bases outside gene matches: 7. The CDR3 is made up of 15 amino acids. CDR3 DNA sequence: TGCGCCAGCAGTCAATCCAGCGGGAGTGGCGCCGAGCAGTACTTC. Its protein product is CASSQSSGSGAEQYF.

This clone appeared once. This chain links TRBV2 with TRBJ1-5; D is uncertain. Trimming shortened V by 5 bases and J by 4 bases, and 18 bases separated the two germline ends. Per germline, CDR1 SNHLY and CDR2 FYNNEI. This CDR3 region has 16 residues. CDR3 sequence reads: CASSSPLSEINQPQHF. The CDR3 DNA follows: TGTGCCAGCAGTAGTCCTCTAAGTGAAATTAATCAGCCCCAGCATTTT.

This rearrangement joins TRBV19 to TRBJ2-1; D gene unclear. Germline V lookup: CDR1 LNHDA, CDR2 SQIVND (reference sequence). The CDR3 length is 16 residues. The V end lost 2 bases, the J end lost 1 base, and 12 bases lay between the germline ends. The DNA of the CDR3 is TGTGCCAGTAGTATATTAGACTCCCGTTCCTACAATGAGCAGTTCTTC. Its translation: CASSILDSRSYNEQFF.

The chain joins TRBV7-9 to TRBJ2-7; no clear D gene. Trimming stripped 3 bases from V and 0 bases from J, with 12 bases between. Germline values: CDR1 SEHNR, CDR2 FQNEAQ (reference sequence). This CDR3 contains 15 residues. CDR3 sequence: CASSFHSSGSYEQYF. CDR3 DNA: TGTGCCAGCAGCTTCCACTCTAGTGGCTCCTACGAGCAGTACTTC.

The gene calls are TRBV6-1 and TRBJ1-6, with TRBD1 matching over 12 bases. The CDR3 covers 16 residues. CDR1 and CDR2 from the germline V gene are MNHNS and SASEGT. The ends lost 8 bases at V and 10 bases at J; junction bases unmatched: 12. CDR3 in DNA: TGTGCCAGCGGTGGGACAGGGGGCGAAAGAATCTCACCCCTCCACTTT. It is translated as CASGGTGGERISPLHF.

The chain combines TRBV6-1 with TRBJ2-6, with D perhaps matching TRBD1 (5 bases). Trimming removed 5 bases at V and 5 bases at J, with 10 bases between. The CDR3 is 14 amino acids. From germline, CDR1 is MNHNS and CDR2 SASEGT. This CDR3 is CASSRKGRANVLTF. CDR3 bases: TGTGCCAGCAGTAGAAAGGGGAGGGCCAACGTCCTGACTTTC.

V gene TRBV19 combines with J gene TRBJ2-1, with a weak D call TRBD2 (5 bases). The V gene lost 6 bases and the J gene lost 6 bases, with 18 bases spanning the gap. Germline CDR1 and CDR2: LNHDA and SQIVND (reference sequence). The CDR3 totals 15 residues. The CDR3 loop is CASRSEGSWGNEQFF. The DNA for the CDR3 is TGTGCCAGTAGGTCAGAGGGTAGTTGGGGCAATGAGCAGTTCTTC.

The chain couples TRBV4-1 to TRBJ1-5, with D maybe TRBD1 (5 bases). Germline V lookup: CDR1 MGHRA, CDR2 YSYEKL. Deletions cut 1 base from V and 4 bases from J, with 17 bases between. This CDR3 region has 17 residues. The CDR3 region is CASSQVKGNGRNQPQHF. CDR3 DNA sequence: TGCGCCAGCAGCCAAGTTAAGGGGAATGGTCGTAATCAGCCCCAGCATTTT.

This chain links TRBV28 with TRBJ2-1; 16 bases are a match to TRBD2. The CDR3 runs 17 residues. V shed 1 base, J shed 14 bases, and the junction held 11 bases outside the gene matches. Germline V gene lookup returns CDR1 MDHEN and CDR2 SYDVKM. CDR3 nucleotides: TGTGCCAGCAGTTTATCATCCGGGACTAGCGGGAGGGCCGCGAAGTTCTTC. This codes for CASSLSSGTSGRAAKFF.

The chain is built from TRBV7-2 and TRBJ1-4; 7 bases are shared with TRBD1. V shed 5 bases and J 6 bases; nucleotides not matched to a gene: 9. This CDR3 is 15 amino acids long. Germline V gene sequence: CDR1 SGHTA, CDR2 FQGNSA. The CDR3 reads CASSLYRGWDEKLFF. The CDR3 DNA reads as TGTGCCAGCAGCCTATACAGGGGATGGGATGAAAAACTGTTTTTT.

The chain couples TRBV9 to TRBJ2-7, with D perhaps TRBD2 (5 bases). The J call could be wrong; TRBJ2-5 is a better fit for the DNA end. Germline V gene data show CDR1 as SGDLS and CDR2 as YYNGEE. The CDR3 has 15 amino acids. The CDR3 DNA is TGTGCCAGCAGCCCAGTGGGAGTATCCCTAGAGACCCAGTACTTC. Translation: CASSPVGVSLETQYF.

The CDR3 region is CASILGQHMNTEAFF. Here the CDR3 DNA reads TGTGCCAGCATCTTGGGACAGCACATGAACACTGAAGCTTTCTTT. V usage is TRBV2 and J usage is TRBJ1-1, with 7 nucleotides matching TRBD1. The length of the CDR3 is 15 residues. J lost 0 bases, V lost 7 bases, and 8 bases had no gene match. The germline gives CDR1 SNHLY, CDR2 FYNNEI.

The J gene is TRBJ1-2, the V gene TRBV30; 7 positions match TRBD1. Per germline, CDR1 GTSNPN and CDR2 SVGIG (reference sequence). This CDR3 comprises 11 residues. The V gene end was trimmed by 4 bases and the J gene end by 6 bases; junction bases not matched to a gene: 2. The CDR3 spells CAWNRGNGYTF. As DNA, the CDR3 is TGTGCCTGGAACAGGGGAAATGGCTACACCTTC.

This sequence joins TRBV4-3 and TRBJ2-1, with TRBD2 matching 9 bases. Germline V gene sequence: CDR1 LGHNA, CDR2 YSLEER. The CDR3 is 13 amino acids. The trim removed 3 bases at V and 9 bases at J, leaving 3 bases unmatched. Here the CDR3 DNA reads TGCGCCAGCAGCCAGGCGGGAGGGGGTGAGCAGTTCTTC. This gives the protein CASSQAGGGEQFF.

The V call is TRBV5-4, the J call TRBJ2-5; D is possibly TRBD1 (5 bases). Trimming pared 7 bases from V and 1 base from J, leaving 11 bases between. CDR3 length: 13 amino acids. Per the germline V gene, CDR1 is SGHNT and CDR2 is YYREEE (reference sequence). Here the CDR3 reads CASGTRVQETQYF. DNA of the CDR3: TGTGCCAGCGGAACCAGGGTCCAAGAGACCCAGTACTTC.

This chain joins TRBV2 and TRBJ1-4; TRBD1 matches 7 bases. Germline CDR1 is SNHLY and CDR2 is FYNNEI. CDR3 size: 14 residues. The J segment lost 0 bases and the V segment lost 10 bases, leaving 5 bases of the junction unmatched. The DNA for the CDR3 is TGTGCCACAACAGGGGATGCAACTAATGAAAAACTGTTTTTT. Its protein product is CATTGDATNEKLFF.

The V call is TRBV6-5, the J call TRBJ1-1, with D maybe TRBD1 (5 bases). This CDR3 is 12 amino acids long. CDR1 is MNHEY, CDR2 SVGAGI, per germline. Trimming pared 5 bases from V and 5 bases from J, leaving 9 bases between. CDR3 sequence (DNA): TGTGCCAGCAGTGGGGGGAGTACTGAAGCTTTCTTT. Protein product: CASSGGSTEAFF.

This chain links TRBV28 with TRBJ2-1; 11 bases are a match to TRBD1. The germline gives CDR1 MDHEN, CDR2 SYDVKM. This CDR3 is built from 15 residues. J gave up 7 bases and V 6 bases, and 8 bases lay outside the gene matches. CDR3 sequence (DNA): TGTGCCAGCAGCCACGGACAGGGGGCAAGGAATGAGCAGTTCTTC. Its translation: CASSHGQGARNEQFF.

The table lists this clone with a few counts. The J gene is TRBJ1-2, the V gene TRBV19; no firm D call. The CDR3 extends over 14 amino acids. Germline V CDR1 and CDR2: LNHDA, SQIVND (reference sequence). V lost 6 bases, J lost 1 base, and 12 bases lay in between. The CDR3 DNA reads TGTGCCAGTAGAACCGGAGGTGGTAACTATGGCTACACCTTC. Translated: CASRTGGGNYGYTF.